One sample yielded the 29 T cell receptor beta chains listed below, sequenced in a study of monozygotic twins with inflammatory bowel disease. After re-calling the 5' RACE reads, TCRdb lists one entry per CDR3 protein, DNA absent. This repertoire includes approximately 330,000 distinct CDR3 sequences. Material: blood. These receptors came from a human donor with ulcerative colitis or Crohn's disease, or a healthy co-twin of an affected twin (not recorded which).

The rearrangement joins TRBV15 to TRBJ2-5; TCRdb's D call of TRBD2 is untestable without DNA. The germline gives CDR1 LNHNV, CDR2 YYDKDF (reference sequence). This CDR3 has 17 residues. The CDR3 region is CATSRDEGRVGGETQYF.

CDR3: CASRGTGTYNEQFF. V usage is TRBV5-1 and J usage is TRBJ2-1; the D call of TRBD1 rests on TCRdb alone, since no DNA is present to check it. Germline lookup yields CDR1 SGHRS and CDR2 YFSETQ. This CDR3 spans 14 amino acids.

The chain carries TRBV6-2 or TRBV6-3 and TRBJ1-4; TCRdb lists TRBD1, though no DNA is available to test this call. CDR1 and CDR2 from the germline V gene are MNHEY and SVGEGT. CDR3 length: 17 residues. The CDR3 loop is CASSSTGGASFYEKLFF.

J is TRBJ1-1 and V is TRBV6-5. The CDR3 runs 12 residues. Per the germline V gene, CDR1 is MNHEY and CDR2 is SVGAGI. CDR3 sequence: CASSYVGREAFF.

The V gene is TRBV6-6, the J gene TRBJ1-5. The CDR3 covers 14 residues. CDR1 is MNHNY, CDR2 SVGAGI, per germline (reference sequence). CDR3 region: CASSMSGGEQPQHF.

The rearrangement links TRBV6-1 to TRBJ2-3; as DNA is missing, the TRBD1 call by TCRdb cannot be tested. Germline CDR1 reads MNHNS; CDR2 reads SASEGT. CDR3 size: 15 residues. CDR3 in amino acids: CASSRQGWDTDTQYF.

V is TRBV13 and J is TRBJ1-1; lacking DNA, the TRBD1 call made by TCRdb goes unchecked. The CDR3 is 14 residues long. Germline CDR1 PRHDT, CDR2 FYEKMQ (reference sequence). The CDR3: CASSSPDSRTEAFF. The full variable domain, its missing parts supplied by reference TRBV13 and TRBJ1-1, is AAGVIQSPRHLIKEKRETATLKCYPIPRHDTVYWYQQGPGQDPQFLISFYEKMQSDKGSIPDRFSAQQFSDYHSELNMSSLELGDSALYFCASSSPDSRTEAFFGQGTRLTVV.

The genes are TRBV29-1 and TRBJ2-7; as DNA is missing, the TRBD1 call by TCRdb cannot be tested. Germline CDR1 SQVTM, CDR2 ANQGSEA. CDR3 length equals 16 residues. The CDR3 here is CSVEFVGGPNIYEQYF.

The chain is built from TRBV5-1 and TRBJ2-7. Germline V gene sequence: CDR1 SGHRS, CDR2 YFSETQ. The CDR3 totals 15 residues. This CDR3 reads CASSLGDGLSVEQYF.

The chain combines TRBV2 with TRBJ2-7; TCRdb reports TRBD2, a call that lacks DNA to check it against. This CDR3 region has 13 residues. Germline V gives CDR1 SNHLY, CDR2 FYNNEI. The CDR3 sequence: CASISEREFEQYF. The full variable domain, rest sourced from reference TRBV2 and TRBJ2-7, is EPEVTQTPSHQVTQMGQEVILRCVPISNHLYFYWYRQILGQKVEFLVSFYNNEISEKSEIFDDQFSVERPDGSNFTLKIRSTKLEDSAMYFCASISEREFEQYFGPGTRLTVT.

The chain employs TRBV12-3 or TRBV12-4 and TRBJ2-7; the D gene TCRdb calls, TRBD2, cannot be checked with no DNA. The CDR3 length is 16 residues. The CDR3 spells CASSLRGSGGRYEQYF.

The chain recombines TRBV20-1 with TRBJ2-2; TCRdb returns TRBD2, unconfirmable since there is no DNA. The germline V gene encodes CDR1 DFQATT and CDR2 SNEGSKA (reference sequence). The CDR3 is 14 residues long. CDR3 protein: CSAVRAAGTGELFF.

The gene calls are TRBV6-1 and TRBJ2-1. CDR3 length equals 14 residues. CDR1 is MNHNS, CDR2 SASEGT, per germline. The CDR3 loop reads CASSQRESYNEQFF.

This rearrangement joins TRBV27 to TRBJ1-5; without DNA, the TCRdb call of TRBD1 cannot be checked. This CDR3 has 18 residues. The germline CDR1 and CDR2 sequences are MNHEY and SMNVEV (reference sequence). The CDR3 loop reads CASSSLGPGGFSNQPQHF.

The gene calls are TRBV24-1 and TRBJ2-2. Germline V gene sequence: CDR1 KGHDR, CDR2 SFDVKD. The CDR3 spans 15 residues. CDR3: CATSDYGSRSGELFF.

This chain links TRBV6-5 with TRBJ1-6. The germline V gene encodes CDR1 MNHEY and CDR2 SVGAGI. The CDR3 runs to 15 residues. The CDR3 protein is CASSYMGTRNSPLHF.

This chain connects TRBV18 to TRBJ2-1; TCRdb names TRBD1, which stays unverified in the absence of DNA. Germline-derived CDR1 and CDR2 are KGHSH and LQKENI. The CDR3 runs 14 residues. The CDR3 region is CASSSRDSYNEQFF.

The J gene is TRBJ2-7, the V gene TRBV19. Germline CDR1 is LNHDA and CDR2 is SQIVND (reference sequence). The CDR3 is made up of 14 amino acids. The CDR3 is CASSIDSGTYEQYF.

This chain joins TRBV12-3 or TRBV12-4 and TRBJ1-2; as DNA is missing, the TRBD1 call by TCRdb cannot be tested. The CDR3 spans 15 residues. This CDR3 reads CASNPGHRGNYGYTF.

This sequence joins TRBV29-1 and TRBJ2-7; lacking DNA, the TRBD2 call made by TCRdb goes unchecked. This CDR3 spans 14 amino acids. Germline V gene data show CDR1 as SQVTM and CDR2 as ANQGSEA. The CDR3 sequence is CSVREGGFPYEQYF.

The gene calls are TRBV6-1 and TRBJ1-1; TCRdb's D gene call, TRBD1, goes unchecked for lack of DNA. The germline V gene encodes CDR1 MNHNS and CDR2 SASEGT. The CDR3 totals 15 residues. CDR3 region: CASSPMGQGNTEAFF.

The chain employs TRBV5-5 and TRBJ1-1; no DNA is available, so the TRBD1 call from TCRdb remains unchecked. Germline V gene data show CDR1 as SGHKS and CDR2 as YYEKEE (reference sequence). This CDR3 has 16 amino acids. CDR3: CASSLALRQGDTEAFF.

V and J are TRBV20-1 and TRBJ2-7. Per the germline V gene, CDR1 is DFQATT and CDR2 is SNEGSKA (reference sequence). This CDR3 is built from 15 residues. CDR3 sequence reads: CSARNLAAGSYEQYF.

The chain combines TRBV4-1 with TRBJ1-2; no DNA is available, so the TRBD1 call from TCRdb remains unchecked. This CDR3 is built from 13 residues. Per germline, CDR1 MGHRA and CDR2 YSYEKL. The CDR3 spells CASSQEGHYGYTF.

The genes are TRBV10-3 and TRBJ2-1; TCRdb calls TRBD2, which cannot be checked without DNA. This CDR3 comprises 15 residues. Germline V gene lookup returns CDR1 ENHRY and CDR2 SYGVKD. CDR3 amino acids: CAMSTGTSGINEQFF.

This chain connects TRBV7-8 to TRBJ2-3; TCRdb outputs TRBD1, but without DNA this stays unchecked. Germline V gives CDR1 SGHVS, CDR2 FQNEAQ. This CDR3 is built from 13 residues. This CDR3 is CASGDRTTDTQYF.

V is TRBV28 and J is TRBJ1-1; TCRdb gives TRBD1 as the D gene, but with no DNA this cannot be confirmed. CDR1 MDHEN and CDR2 SYDVKM come from the germline V gene. The CDR3 loop spans 14 amino acids. Here the CDR3 reads CASSSTGGNTEAFF.

This rearrangement joins TRBV5-1 to TRBJ2-7; TCRdb picks TRBD1, but there is no DNA to check that call. From germline, CDR1 is SGHRS and CDR2 YFSETQ. This CDR3 has 14 amino acids. CDR3 in amino acids: CASSILITGYEQYF.

CDR3 region: CSVEVQSAGNTIYF. The chain combines TRBV29-1 with TRBJ1-3. Germline V gene data show CDR1 as SQVTM and CDR2 as ANQGSEA. The CDR3 is 14 residues long.